The T cell receptor (beta chain) under discussion was sequenced for a study of cytomegalovirus exposure and HLA in healthy donors. Primers: 60 Vbeta forward and 13 Jbeta reverse. Repertoires were generated with immunoSEQ multiplex PCR, while TCRdb's copy carries only in-frame clones and drops some. The sample lists roughly 130,000 clones; roughly two thirds were seen once. This clone has a single count. V was cut by 1 base and J by 0 bases, with 13 bases left in between. The V gene's germline CDR1 is LNHNV and CDR2 YYDKDF (reference sequence). This CDR3 is built from 17 residues. V usage is TRBV15 and J usage is TRBJ2-4; the D gene is possibly TRBD1 (5 bases). This receptor was identified in a woman aged 40 to 55 in good health and CMV-seronegative. The specimen was PBMCs. The CDR3 region is CATSRGGLSLAKNIQYF. CDR3 nucleotide sequence: TGTGCCACCAGCAGAGGGGGCCTATCGCTAGCCAAAAACATTCAGTACTTC.